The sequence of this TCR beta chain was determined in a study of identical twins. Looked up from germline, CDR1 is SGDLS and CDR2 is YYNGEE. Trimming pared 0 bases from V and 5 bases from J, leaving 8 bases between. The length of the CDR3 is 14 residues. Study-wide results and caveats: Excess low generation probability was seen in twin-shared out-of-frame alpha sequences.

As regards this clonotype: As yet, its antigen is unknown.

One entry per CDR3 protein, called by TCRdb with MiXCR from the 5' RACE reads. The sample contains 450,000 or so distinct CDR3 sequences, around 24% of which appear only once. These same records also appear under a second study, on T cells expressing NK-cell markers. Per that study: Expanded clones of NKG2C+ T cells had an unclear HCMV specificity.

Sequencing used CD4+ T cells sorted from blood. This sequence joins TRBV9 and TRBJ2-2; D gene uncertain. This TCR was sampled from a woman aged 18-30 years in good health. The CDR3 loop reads CASSVDLRTGELFF. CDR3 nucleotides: TGTGCCAGCAGCGTAGACCTCAGAACCGGGGAGCTGTTTTTT. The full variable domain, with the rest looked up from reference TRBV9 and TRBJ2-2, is DSGVTQTPKHLITATGQRVTLRCSPRSGDLSVYWYQQSLDQGLQFLIQYYNGEERAKGNILERFSAQQFPDLHSELNLSSLELGDSALYFCASSVDLRTGELFFGEGSRLTVL.